This T cell receptor (beta chain) was found in a study of cytomegalovirus exposure and HLA in healthy donors. Study-wide results and caveats: TCR beta sequences numbering around 15,000 were associated with HLA alleles at 0.05 false discovery rate in a later analysis. A few chains linked to CMV were shown in vitro to be specific for CMV antigens. Most TCR sequences were uncommon, yet certain public TCRs appeared in many donors.

Concerning this clone itself: Its antigen is unidentified.

V lost 4 bases and J 2 bases, leaving 15 bases between the germline ends. CDR1 is MNHNS, CDR2 SASEGT, per germline. The CDR3 consists of 16 residues. PCR used 60 Vbeta primers and 13 Jbeta primers. Using immunoSEQ multiplex PCR, the repertoire was profiled, and TCRdb retains in-frame clones only, with some absent. The repertoire holds 50,000 to 70,000 clones, with over 70% as singletons. The sample was PBMCs. The source is a woman aged 40 to 50 in good health and CMV-seronegative. This chain joins TRBV6-1 and TRBJ1-5, with D perhaps matching TRBD1 (6 bases). Here the CDR3 reads CASSATGGRGNQPQHF. The CDR3 region has the DNA TGTGCCAGCAGTGCCACGGGGGGCCGGGGCAATCAGCCCCAGCATTTT.